The sequence of this TCR beta chain was determined in a study of blood T cell repertoires in COVID-19. In the original workflow: Scientists estimated how many nucleated cells there were by amplifying reference gene primers. Sequencing was performed with immunoSEQ multiplex PCR; in TCRdb, only in-frame clones are kept and a portion is missing. Clonal size and the V and J genes are those of that table, whereas D and trimming came from the DNA. Of 150,000 to 200,000 clones listed, 88% are singletons. Study members were between roughly 18 and 100 years old and lived in 25 or so US regions. Participant-reported clinical history was the basis for cohort assignment. The CDR3 runs 16 residues. Between the trimmed V and J ends, which lost 7 bases and 2 bases, there was a span of 18 bases. Germline-derived CDR1 and CDR2 are LNHDA and SQIVND (reference sequence).

The rearrangement uses TRBV19 and TRBJ2-1; perhaps TRBD2 as D (6 bases). The sequence came from a woman between 18 and 29 years old who had recovered from COVID-19. Sequenced material: PBMCs or T cells enriched from blood (not recorded which). This CDR3 is CASTQGGSIPYNEQFF. The CDR3 coding sequence is TGTGCCAGTACCCAAGGAGGGAGCATCCCCTACAATGAGCAGTTCTTC.